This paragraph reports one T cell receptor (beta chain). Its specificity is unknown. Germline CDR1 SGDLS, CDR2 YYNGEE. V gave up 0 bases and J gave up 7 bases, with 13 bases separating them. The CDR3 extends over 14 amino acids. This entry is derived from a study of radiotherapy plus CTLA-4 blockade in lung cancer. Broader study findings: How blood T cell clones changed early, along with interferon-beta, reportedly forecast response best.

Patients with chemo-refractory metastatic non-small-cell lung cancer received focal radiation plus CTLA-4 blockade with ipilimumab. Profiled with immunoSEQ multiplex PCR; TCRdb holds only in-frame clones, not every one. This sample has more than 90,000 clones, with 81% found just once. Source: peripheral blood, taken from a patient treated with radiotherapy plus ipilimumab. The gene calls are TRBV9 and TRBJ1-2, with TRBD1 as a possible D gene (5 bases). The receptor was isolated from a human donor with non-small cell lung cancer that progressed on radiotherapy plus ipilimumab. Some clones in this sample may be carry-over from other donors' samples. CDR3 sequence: CASSVVGRETGYTF. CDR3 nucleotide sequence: TGTGCCAGCAGCGTAGTAGGCAGGGAGACTGGCTACACCTTC. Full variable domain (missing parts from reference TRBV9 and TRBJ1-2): DSGVTQTPKHLITATGQRVTLRCSPRSGDLSVYWYQQSLDQGLQFLIQYYNGEERAKGNILERFSAQQFPDLHSELNLSSLELGDSALYFCASSVVGRETGYTFGSGTRLTVV.